These T cell receptor beta chains were read from a single sample in a study of blood T cells in healthy people across ages. TCRdb reanalysed the 5' RACE reads using MiXCR and keeps one entry per CDR3 protein. The data show about 780,000 distinct CDR3 sequences, around 25% seen once. The data also belong to a second study, concerning T cells of mothers and their children.

The sequencing input was blood. Receptor source: a boy aged 5-17 years in good health. The CDR3 runs from the conserved cysteine through the conserved F or W.

V gene: TRBV19
CDR3 protein: CASSNREPTEAFF

V gene: TRBV3-1
CDR3 protein: CASSPGLHSYEQYF

V gene: TRBV12-3/TRBV12-4
CDR3 protein: CASSRGLAGGTEQFF

V gene: TRBV7-3
CDR3 protein: CASAGQGADTQYF

V gene: TRBV2
CDR3 protein: CASSEAWGRKETQYF

V gene: TRBV9
CDR3 protein: CASSLGAGVYNEQFF

V gene: TRBV6-2/TRBV6-3
CDR3 protein: CASSYDPYNEQFF

V gene: TRBV11-2
CDR3 protein: CASSLDRAASTDTQYF

V gene: TRBV6-1
CDR3 protein: CASSEGTGADTQYF

V gene: TRBV5-1
CDR3 protein: CALREEPEAFF

V gene: TRBV10-3
CDR3 protein: CVISGGQTGVNYGYTF

V gene: TRBV10-3
CDR3 protein: CAISESIPGAPINEQFF

V gene: TRBV14
CDR3 protein: CASSQDNRASRGEKLFF

V gene: TRBV9
CDR3 protein: CASSVEGQGSTDTQYF

V gene: TRBV6-5
CDR3 protein: CASSRRQNGIYEQYF

V gene: TRBV3-1
CDR3 protein: CASSQEPGRGGYTF

V gene: TRBV7-3
CDR3 protein: CASSLEPTGSSYNEQFF

V gene: TRBV12-3/TRBV12-4
CDR3 protein: CASREPRRYEQYF

V gene: TRBV10-1
CDR3 protein: CASSESTGDLKWQFF

V gene: TRBV7-9
CDR3 protein: CASSFSGTEETQYF

V gene: TRBV5-1
CDR3 protein: CASRTGSIGMGGEAFF

V gene: TRBV4-1
CDR3 protein: CASSQTGGRELFF

V gene: TRBV12-5
CDR3 protein: CASGADASEQYF

V gene: TRBV6-5
CDR3 protein: CASSYSGVSNQPQHF

V gene: TRBV20-1
CDR3 protein: CSAPRVGPNNEQFF

V gene: TRBV9
CDR3 protein: CANSSLGGFSGNTIYF

V gene: TRBV7-2
CDR3 protein: CASSLGQGRENIQYF

V gene: TRBV12-5
CDR3 protein: CASGLLTGTNRETQYF

V gene: TRBV12-3/TRBV12-4
CDR3 protein: CASSPAQWDQPQHF

V gene: TRBV19
CDR3 protein: CARQGPAGETQYF

V gene: TRBV11-1
CDR3 protein: CASSLDREHGYTF

V gene: TRBV29-1
CDR3 protein: CSVDRPGTANTEAFF

V gene: TRBV10-2
CDR3 protein: CAARDRGYEQYF

V gene: TRBV29-1
CDR3 protein: CSVHGPYEQYF

V gene: TRBV5-1
CDR3 protein: CASSLEGARETQYF

V gene: TRBV6-6
CDR3 protein: CASRRTRGQDEQYF